The T cell receptor beta chain under discussion was sequenced for a study of blood T cells in healthy people across ages. Primers used in a second PCR of roughly 7 to 12 cycles were a sample-barcoded 5' primer and a J-beta primer mix. Using its own MiXCR run on the 5' RACE reads, TCRdb lists one record per CDR3 protein. The data contain fewer than 900,000 distinct CDR3 sequences, about 36% of them singletons. This clonotype was found a few times. The length of the CDR3 is 17 residues. Germline V lookup: CDR1 MNHNS, CDR2 SASEGT. The ends were cut back, 7 bases at V and 1 base at J, with 20 bases in the middle.

The chain carries TRBV6-1 and TRBJ1-5, with D maybe TRBD1 (5 bases). Sample: blood. This clonotype was obtained from a man between 18 and 35 years old in good health. The DNA for the CDR3 is TGTGCCAGCACCGTGGAGCCCCTCGGACACAGCAATCAGCCCCAGCATTTT. It yields the protein CASTVEPLGHSNQPQHF.